A single TCR beta chain is shown here with its context. Its cognate antigen is unknown. PCR involved 60 Vbeta and 13 Jbeta primers. Method: immunoSEQ multiplex PCR; TCRdb's copy keeps in-frame clones and lacks some. The sample lists about 82,000 clones; 74% were seen once. These data are taken from a study of cytomegalovirus exposure and HLA in healthy donors. The CDR3 consists of 14 residues. Trimming removed 9 bases at V and 6 bases at J, with 17 bases between. CDR1 is LNHDA and CDR2 is SQIVND in the germline V gene (reference sequence). It was healthy bone marrow donors who served as donors. Findings and limits, study-wide: TCR beta sequences reportedly predicted most subjects' HLA-A and HLA-B alleles accurately. Presence/absence results assume similar sequencing depth per donor, which may not hold. The listing of 150 or so TCR beta chains classed them as cytomegalovirus-associated.

V is TRBV19 and J is TRBJ2-2; D ambiguous. Sequenced sample: PBMCs. The receptor was isolated from a man aged 35-49 years in good health and CMV-seropositive. The CDR3 DNA sequence: TGTGCCAGCAAACCTATCGCCTCGGCCGGGGAGCTGTTTTTT. Translated, it gives CASKPIASAGELFF.